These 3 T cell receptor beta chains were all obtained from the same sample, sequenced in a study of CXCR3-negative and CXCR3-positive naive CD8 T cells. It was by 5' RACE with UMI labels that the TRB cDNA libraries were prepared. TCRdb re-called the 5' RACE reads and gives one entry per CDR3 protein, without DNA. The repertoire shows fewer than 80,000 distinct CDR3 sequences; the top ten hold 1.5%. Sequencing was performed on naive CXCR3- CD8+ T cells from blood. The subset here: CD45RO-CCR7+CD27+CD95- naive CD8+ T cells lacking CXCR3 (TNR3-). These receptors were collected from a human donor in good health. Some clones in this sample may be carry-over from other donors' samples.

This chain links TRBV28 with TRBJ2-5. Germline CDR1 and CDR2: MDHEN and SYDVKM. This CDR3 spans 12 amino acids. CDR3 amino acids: CASSAHLETQYF. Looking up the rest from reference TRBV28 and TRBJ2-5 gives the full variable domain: DVKVTQSSRYLVKRTGEKVFLECVQDMDHENMFWYRQDPGLGLRLIYFSYDVKMKEKGDIPEGYSVSREKKERFSLILESASTNQTSMYLCASSAHLETQYFGPGTRLLVL.

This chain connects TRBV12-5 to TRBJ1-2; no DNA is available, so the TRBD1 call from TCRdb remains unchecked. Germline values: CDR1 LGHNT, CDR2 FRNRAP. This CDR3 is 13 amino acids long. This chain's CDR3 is CASGPDRTYGYTF.

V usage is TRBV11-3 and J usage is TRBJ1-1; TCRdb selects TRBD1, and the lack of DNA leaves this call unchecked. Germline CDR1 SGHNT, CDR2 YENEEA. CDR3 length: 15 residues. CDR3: CASSLRTEVNTEAFF.